The source of this T cell receptor (beta chain) is a study of blood T cell repertoires in COVID-19. Study information: The cDNA or gDNA used as material had been derived from T cells, B-cell-depleted T cells, or PBMCs.

Germline loops: CDR1 SGHTA, CDR2 FQGNSA. The ends lost 8 bases at V and 3 bases at J; junction bases unmatched: 8. The CDR3 has 15 amino acids. This clone was recorded only once. Authors' data handling: The authors estimated nucleated cell counts from reference gene primer amplification. Here immunoSEQ multiplex PCR was the method, and the copy in TCRdb shows in-frame clones only, minus some. V and J calls and clone size follow that table, whereas D and trimming were derived from the DNA. This table holds about 13,000 clones, about 75% found once. Material for sequencing was peripheral blood. The clonotype originates from an elderly woman with acute or convalescent COVID-19. This chain connects TRBV7-2 to TRBJ2-5; 11 bases align to TRBD2. CDR3 residues: CASSFVTSGKETQYF. CDR3 coding DNA: TGTGCCAGCTCCTTCGTGACTAGCGGGAAAGAGACCCAGTACTTC.